This T cell receptor (beta chain) was sequenced in a study of CD8 T cells in ankylosing spondylitis. Broader study findings: Blood of patients with ankylosing spondylitis appeared to be characterized by a TCR beta motif of about 8 highly homologous variants. Past research had described some motif variants in reactive arthritis synovial fluid and blood. Disease-linked clones, CD8+, were relatively rare in peripheral blood.

In its sample, this clonotype was seen many times. Its antigen is as yet unknown. With molecular barcodes, quantitative 5'-RACE was used to make the TCR beta libraries. MiXCR was run by TCRdb on the 5' RACE reads, yielding one entry per CDR3 protein. The sample includes around 490,000 distinct CDR3 sequences, roughly 5% of them seen just once. Germline V CDR1 and CDR2: DFQATT, SNEGSKA (reference sequence). Trimming cost V 6 bases and J 3 bases, with 18 bases left between them. CDR3 length: 14 amino acids. Sequencing input: blood, either unsorted or a sorted T cell fraction (not recorded which). The TCR originated in a male donor with ankylosing spondylitis. The J gene is TRBJ2-7, the V gene TRBV20-1, with TRBD2 as a possible D gene (6 bases). CDR3 in amino acids: CSAFAGTVFYEQYF. For the CDR3, the DNA is TGCAGTGCGTTTGCCGGGACTGTGTTCTACGAGCAGTACTTC.